The TCR beta chain described here comes from a study of blood T cell repertoires in COVID-19. Across the whole study: Samples representing acute and convalescent COVID-19 were sourced from the United States, Italy and Spain. The analysed material was cDNA or gDNA that came from T cells, B-cell-depleted T cells, or PBMCs.

The CDR3 is made up of 15 amino acids. The V and J ends lost 1 base and 0 bases respectively, with 9 bases between them. The germline V gene encodes CDR1 MGHRA and CDR2 YSYEKL. Enrolment of Seattle patients took place during active infection, and they were followed longitudinally. The authors' processing: Quantification of nucleated cells was approximated via reference gene primer amplification. Libraries were prepared by immunoSEQ multiplex PCR; TCRdb keeps only in-frame clonotypes and omits some of them. V, J and clone size were drawn from that table, and D and trimming were deduced from the DNA. The sample yields about 180,000 clones, more than 70% seen once.

This TCR came from a person between 70 and 80 years old with COVID-19, enrolled during active disease. The V call is TRBV4-1, the J call TRBJ1-2; no definite D call. Sequencing was done on a sample of peripheral blood. The CDR3 DNA reads TGCGCCAGCAGCCAAGGGTCAGAACCTAACTATGGCTACACCTTC. It is translated as CASSQGSEPNYGYTF.